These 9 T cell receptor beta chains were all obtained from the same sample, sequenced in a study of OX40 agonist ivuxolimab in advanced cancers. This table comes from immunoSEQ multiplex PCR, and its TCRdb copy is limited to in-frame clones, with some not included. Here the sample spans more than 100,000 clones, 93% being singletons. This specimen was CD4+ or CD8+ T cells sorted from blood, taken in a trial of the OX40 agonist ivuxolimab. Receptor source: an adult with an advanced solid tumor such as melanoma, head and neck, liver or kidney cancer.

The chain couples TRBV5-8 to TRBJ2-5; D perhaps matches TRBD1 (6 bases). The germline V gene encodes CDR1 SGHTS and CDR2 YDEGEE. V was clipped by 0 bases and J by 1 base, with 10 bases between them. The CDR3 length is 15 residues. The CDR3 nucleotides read TGTGCCAGCAGCTTGGGGACAGTACCCCAAGAGACCCAGTACTTC. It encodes CASSLGTVPQETQYF.

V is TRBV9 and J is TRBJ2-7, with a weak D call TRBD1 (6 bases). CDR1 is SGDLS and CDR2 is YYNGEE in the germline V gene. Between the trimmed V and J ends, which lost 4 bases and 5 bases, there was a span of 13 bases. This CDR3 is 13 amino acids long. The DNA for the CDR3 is TGTGCCAGCAGCAAGACAGGTATCCACGAGCAGTACTTC. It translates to CASSKTGIHEQYF.

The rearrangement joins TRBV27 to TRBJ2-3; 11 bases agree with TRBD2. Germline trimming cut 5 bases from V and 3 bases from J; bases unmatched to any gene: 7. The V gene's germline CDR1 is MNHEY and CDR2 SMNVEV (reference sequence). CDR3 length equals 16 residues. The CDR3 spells CASSPRLAGYTDTQYF. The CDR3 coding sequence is TGTGCCAGCAGTCCAAGACTAGCGGGGTATACAGATACGCAGTATTTT.

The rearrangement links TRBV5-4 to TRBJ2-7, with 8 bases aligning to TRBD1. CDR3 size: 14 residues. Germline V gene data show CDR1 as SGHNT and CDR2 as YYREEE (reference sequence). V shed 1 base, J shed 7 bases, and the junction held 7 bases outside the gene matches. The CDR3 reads CASSLTGGSREQYF. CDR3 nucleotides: TGTGCCAGCAGCTTGACAGGGGGATCGCGGGAGCAGTACTTC.

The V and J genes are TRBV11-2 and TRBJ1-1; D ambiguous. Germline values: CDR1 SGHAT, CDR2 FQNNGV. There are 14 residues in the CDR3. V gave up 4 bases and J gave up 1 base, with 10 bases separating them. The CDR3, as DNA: TGTGCCAGCAGCTCAGATAGTTGGAACACTGAAGCTTTCTTT. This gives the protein CASSSDSWNTEAFF.

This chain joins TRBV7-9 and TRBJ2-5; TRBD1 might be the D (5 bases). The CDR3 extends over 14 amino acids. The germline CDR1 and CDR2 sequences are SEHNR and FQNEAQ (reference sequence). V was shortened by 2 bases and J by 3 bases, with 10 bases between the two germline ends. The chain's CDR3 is CASSLRTTEETQYF. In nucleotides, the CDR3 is TGTGCCAGCAGCTTAAGGACAACGGAAGAGACCCAGTACTTC.

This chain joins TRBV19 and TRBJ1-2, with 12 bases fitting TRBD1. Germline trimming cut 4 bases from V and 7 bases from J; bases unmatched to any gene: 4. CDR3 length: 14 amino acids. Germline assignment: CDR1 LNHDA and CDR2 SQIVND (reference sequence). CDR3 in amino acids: CASSTGQGAPGYTF. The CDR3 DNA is TGTGCCAGTAGTACGGGACAGGGGGCGCCTGGCTACACCTTC.

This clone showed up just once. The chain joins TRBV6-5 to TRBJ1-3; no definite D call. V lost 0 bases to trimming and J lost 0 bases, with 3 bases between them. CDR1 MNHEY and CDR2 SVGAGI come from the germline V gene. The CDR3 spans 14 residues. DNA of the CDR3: TGTGCCAGCAGTTACTCAGACTCTGGAAACACCATATATTTT. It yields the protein CASSYSDSGNTIYF.

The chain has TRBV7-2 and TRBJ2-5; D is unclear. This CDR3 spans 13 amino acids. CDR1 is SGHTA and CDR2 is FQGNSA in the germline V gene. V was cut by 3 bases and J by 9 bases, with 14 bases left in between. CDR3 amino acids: CASSFRANRAQYF. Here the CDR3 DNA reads TGTGCCAGCAGCTTCCGGGCCAATCGGGCCCAGTACTTC.